The rows below give T cell receptor beta chains drawn from one sample of a study of T cells in Graves' hyperthyroidism and ophthalmopathy. MiXCR, applied by TCRdb to the multiplex PCR reads, yields one record per CDR3 protein. The sample holds 500,000 to 550,000 distinct CDR3 sequences; less than 25% are singletons and the top ten take about 25%. The source material was blood. The origin of the receptors is a man in his late teens or twenties with Graves' hyperthyroidism. The CDR3 runs from the conserved cysteine through the conserved F or W. The order of the fields is CDR3 protein, CDR3 DNA, V gene, clone size, J gene, D gene. D genes are given only for firm matches. The listing skips clone size in some rows; elsewhere it reads once, few, many or a size class.

CDR3: CASSEAISGNTIYF
DNA: TGTGCCAGCAGTGAGGCGATTTCTGGAAACACCATATATTTT
V: TRBV2
size: many
J: TRBJ1-3
D: .

CDR3: CAWGWDGEAFF
DNA: TGTGCCTGGGGTTGGGACGGAGAAGCTTTCTTT
V: TRBV30
size: few
J: TRBJ1-1
D: .

CDR3: CASSLPRVGGSNTEAFF
DNA: TGTGCCAGCAGCTTACCAAGGGTTGGGGGCTCGAACACTGAAGCTTTCTTT
V: TRBV7-8
size: many
J: TRBJ1-1
D: .

CDR3: CASSNVINYGYTF
DNA: TGTGCCAGCAGCAACGTAATAAACTATGGCTACACCTTC
V: TRBV7-9
size: many
J: TRBJ1-2
D: .

CDR3: CASSHSGQNNYGYTF
DNA: TGTGCCAGCAGCCACTCGGGACAGAATAACTATGGCTACACCTTC
V: TRBV14
size: many
J: TRBJ1-2
D: TRBD1

CDR3: CASSRDRVGANVLTF
DNA: TGTGCCAGCAGCCGGGACAGGGTCGGGGCCAACGTCCTGACTTTC
V: TRBV6-5
size: many
J: TRBJ2-6
D: TRBD1

CDR3: CASSPSSSGYTF
DNA: TGTGCCAGCAGCCCTTCGTCATCAGGCTACACCTTC
V: TRBV28
size: many
J: TRBJ1-2
D: .

CDR3: CSATQGAGNIQYF
DNA: TGCAGTGCGACTCAGGGGGCGGGAAACATTCAGTACTTC
V: TRBV20-1
size: many
J: TRBJ2-4
D: TRBD1

CDR3: CATSPGQGGEEQYF
DNA: TGTGCCACCAGCCCGGGACAGGGAGGCGAAGAGCAGTACTTC
V: TRBV15
size: many
J: TRBJ2-7
D: TRBD1

CDR3: CASSLIGASQETQYF
DNA: TGTGCCAGCAGCCTCATCGGGGCCTCCCAAGAGACCCAGTACTTC
V: TRBV11-2
size: few
J: TRBJ2-5
D: .

CDR3: CASSTADRNYGYTF
DNA: TGTGCCAGCAGCACAGCGGACAGAAACTATGGCTACACCTTC
V: TRBV6-2/TRBV6-3
size: .
J: TRBJ1-2
D: .

CDR3: CVISSAGEAQYF
DNA: TGTGTCATCTCTTCGGCAGGGGAGGCCCAGTACTTC
V: TRBV12-3/TRBV12-4
size: .
J: TRBJ2-5
D: .

CDR3: CSARILSGQRTYEQYF
DNA: TGCAGTGCTAGAATTCTTTCGGGACAGAGGACCTACGAGCAGTACTTC
V: TRBV20-1
size: few
J: TRBJ2-7
D: TRBD1

CDR3: CSAREKGLGTEAFF
DNA: TGCAGTGCTAGAGAGAAGGGGCTAGGCACTGAAGCTTTCTTT
V: TRBV20-1
size: many
J: TRBJ1-1
D: .

CDR3: CASFKQGSGEAFF
DNA: TGTGCCAGCTTCAAACAGGGGTCTGGTGAAGCTTTCTTT
V: TRBV6-1
size: many
J: TRBJ1-1
D: TRBD1

CDR3: CSAPAGAGSQPQHF
DNA: TGCAGTGCTCCCGCCGGGGCAGGGAGTCAGCCCCAGCATTTT
V: TRBV20-1
size: few
J: TRBJ1-5
D: .

CDR3: CASSLGPSGGYEQYF
DNA: TGCGCCAGCAGCTTGGGTCCTAGCGGGGGGTACGAGCAGTACTTC
V: TRBV5-1
size: .
J: TRBJ2-7
D: TRBD2

CDR3: CSARDFRPSGGSYEQYF
DNA: TGCAGTGCTAGAGATTTCCGACCTAGCGGGGGCTCCTACGAGCAGTACTTC
V: TRBV20-1
size: many
J: TRBJ2-7
D: TRBD2

CDR3: CASSPDLGQVNTEAFF
DNA: TGTGCCAGCAGCCCAGATTTGGGACAGGTGAACACTGAAGCTTTCTTT
V: TRBV11-1
size: many
J: TRBJ1-1
D: TRBD1

CDR3: CASSVRDRGPNSPLHF
DNA: TGTGCCAGCAGCGTCCGGGACAGGGGGCCTAATTCACCCCTCCACTTT
V: TRBV9
size: few
J: TRBJ1-6
D: TRBD1

CDR3: CSASPDRFSNQPQHF
DNA: TGCAGTGCTAGCCCTGACAGGTTTAGCAATCAGCCCCAGCATTTT
V: TRBV20-1
size: many
J: TRBJ1-5
D: .

CDR3: CASSLLGVSSYEQYF
DNA: TGTGCCAGCAGCCTACTAGGGGTTAGCTCCTACGAGCAGTACTTC
V: TRBV7-2
size: few
J: TRBJ2-7
D: .

CDR3: CASSLGTWDRGSDGYTF
DNA: TGTGCCAGCAGCTTAGGGACCTGGGACAGGGGGTCGGATGGCTACACCTTC
V: TRBV11-2
size: .
J: TRBJ1-2
D: TRBD1

CDR3: CASSEEWNGYTF
DNA: TGTGCCAGCAGTGAAGAGTGGAATGGCTACACCTTC
V: TRBV6-1
size: .
J: TRBJ1-2
D: .

CDR3: CASSPSRGSTEAFF
DNA: TGTGCCAGCAGTCCTTCCAGGGGGAGCACTGAAGCTTTCTTT
V: TRBV28
size: many
J: TRBJ1-1
D: TRBD1

CDR3: CASSKGTAGEQYF
DNA: TGTGCCAGCAGTAAGGGGACAGCGGGCGAGCAGTACTTC
V: TRBV6-1
size: .
J: TRBJ2-7
D: .

CDR3: CSATRGANQPQHF
DNA: TGCAGTGCCACACGTGGGGCCAATCAGCCCCAGCATTTT
V: TRBV20-1
size: many
J: TRBJ1-5
D: .

CDR3: CASSRGQGANQPQHF
DNA: TGTGCCAGCAGCAGAGGACAGGGGGCTAATCAGCCCCAGCATTTT
V: TRBV6-1
size: many
J: TRBJ1-5
D: TRBD1

CDR3: CASVTQGNQPQHF
DNA: TGTGCCAGCGTTACACAGGGGAACCAGCCCCAGCATTTT
V: TRBV12-3/TRBV12-4
size: many
J: TRBJ1-5
D: TRBD1

CDR3: CASSQTVRGQPQHF
DNA: TGTGCCAGCAGCCAAACGGTTCGGGGTCAGCCCCAGCATTTT
V: TRBV3-1
size: many
J: TRBJ1-5
D: .

CDR3: CASSSMDRGHGYTF
DNA: TGTGCCAGCAGTTCAATGGACAGGGGACATGGCTACACCTTC
V: TRBV6-2/TRBV6-3
size: many
J: TRBJ1-2
D: TRBD1

CDR3: CASRGGGDQYF
DNA: TGCGCCAGCAGGGGAGGGGGAGACCAGTACTTC
V: TRBV4-1
size: many
J: TRBJ2-5
D: .

CDR3: CASSILGRGAEAFF
DNA: TGTGCCAGCAGCATCCTGGGGAGAGGGGCTGAAGCTTTCTTT
V: TRBV11-2
size: many
J: TRBJ1-1
D: .

CDR3: CASSPVGQGGEQYF
DNA: TGTGCCAGCAGCCCCGTGGGACAGGGCGGCGAGCAGTACTTC
V: TRBV7-9
size: many
J: TRBJ2-7
D: TRBD1

CDR3: CASSYNRGLGNTIYF
DNA: TGTGCCAGCAGTTACAATCGGGGGCTCGGAAACACCATATATTTT
V: TRBV6-5
size: .
J: TRBJ1-3
D: .

CDR3: CASSSLQGRGNTIYF
DNA: TGTGCCAGCAGCTCCTTACAGGGGCGAGGAAACACCATATATTTT
V: TRBV11-2
size: .
J: TRBJ1-3
D: TRBD1

CDR3: CASTQGNTEAFF
DNA: TGTGCCAGCACCCAGGGGAACACTGAAGCTTTCTTT
V: TRBV6-5
size: many
J: TRBJ1-1
D: .

CDR3: CASSLGRRSNTGELFF
DNA: TGTGCCAGCAGCTTAGGACGACGGTCTAACACCGGGGAGCTGTTTTTT
V: TRBV7-8
size: many
J: TRBJ2-2
D: .

CDR3: CASSPPSGGAETQYF
DNA: TGTGCCAGCAGTCCTCCTAGCGGGGGGGCAGAGACCCAGTACTTC
V: TRBV6-1
size: few
J: TRBJ2-5
D: TRBD2

CDR3: CASSSDSYSNQPQHF
DNA: TGTGCCAGCAGTTCAGACAGCTATAGCAATCAGCCCCAGCATTTT
V: TRBV6-5
size: many
J: TRBJ1-5
D: .

CDR3: CASSLLRTEAFF
DNA: TGTGCCAGCAGCTTGTTAAGGACTGAAGCTTTCTTT
V: TRBV11-2
size: many
J: TRBJ1-1
D: .

CDR3: CSASWSAGGREQYF
DNA: TGCAGTGCTAGTTGGTCAGCGGGAGGCAGGGAGCAGTACTTC
V: TRBV20-1
size: once
J: TRBJ2-7
D: TRBD2

CDR3: CAISLPQGAYEQYF
DNA: TGTGCCATCAGCTTACCCCAGGGGGCTTACGAGCAGTACTTC
V: TRBV7-2
size: .
J: TRBJ2-7
D: TRBD1

CDR3: CASSVAGTGSYEQYF
DNA: TGTGCCAGCAGCGTCGCCGGGACAGGTTCCTACGAGCAGTACTTC
V: TRBV5-4
size: .
J: TRBJ2-7
D: TRBD1

CDR3: CASSRREARNQPQHF
DNA: TGCGCCAGCAGCCGCAGGGAGGCTCGGAATCAGCCCCAGCATTTT
V: TRBV4-1
size: .
J: TRBJ1-5
D: .

CDR3: CASSYNAGQANYGYTF
DNA: TGTGCCAGCAGTTATAACGCGGGCCAAGCTAACTATGGCTACACCTTC
V: TRBV6-5
size: many
J: TRBJ1-2
D: .

CDR3: CASSEWGGDDEQYF
DNA: TGTGCCAGCAGTGAATGGGGAGGGGATGACGAGCAGTACTTC
V: TRBV25-1
size: few
J: TRBJ2-7
D: TRBD2

CDR3: CASSPVHRGLTEAFF
DNA: TGTGCCAGCAGCCCTGTACACAGGGGTCTCACTGAAGCTTTCTTT
V: TRBV7-8
size: many
J: TRBJ1-1
D: TRBD1

CDR3: CSARGGANQPQHF
DNA: TGCAGTGCTAGAGGAGGAGCCAATCAGCCCCAGCATTTT
V: TRBV20-1
size: many
J: TRBJ1-5
D: .

CDR3: CASSPLGLSGNTIYF
DNA: TGTGCCAGCTCACCACTAGGGCTCTCTGGAAACACCATATATTTT
V: TRBV18
size: .
J: TRBJ1-3
D: .

CDR3: CASSSFQGAAEAFF
DNA: TGTGCCAGCAGCTCATTCCAGGGGGCCGCTGAAGCTTTCTTT
V: TRBV11-3
size: .
J: TRBJ1-1
D: TRBD1

CDR3: CATGTGFEQYF
DNA: TGTGCCACCGGGACAGGTTTCGAGCAGTACTTC
V: TRBV6-1
size: .
J: TRBJ2-7
D: TRBD1

CDR3: CASGLILGETQYF
DNA: TGTGCTAGTGGTTTGATCCTAGGGGAGACCCAGTACTTC
V: TRBV12-5
size: many
J: TRBJ2-5
D: .